Described below is a single T cell receptor beta chain sequence and its context. The antigen is unknown. These data belong to a study of graft-versus-host responses after intestinal transplantation. Study context: Every recipient underwent anti-thymocyte globulin induction, then tacrolimus and steroids for roughly 3 years.

This CDR3 spans 15 amino acids. Germline V lookup: CDR1 PRHDT, CDR2 FYEKMQ (reference sequence). Trimming shortened V by 7 bases and J by 1 base, and 15 bases separated the two germline ends. Libraries were prepared by immunoSEQ multiplex PCR; TCRdb keeps only in-frame clonotypes and omits some of them. The repertoire includes fewer than 85,000 clones, 85% to 95% of them detected once, and around 0.57% sits in the top ten. General study results and limits: Recipient marrow showed GvH clones, some seen first in ileum or blood. There was an association between peak levels of circulating GvH clones and early post-transplant HvG declines.

This sequence originates from a human donor who received an intestinal transplant. This chain uses TRBV13 with TRBJ2-3; tentatively, D is TRBD2 (5 bases). The sample was unstimulated CD8+ T cells sorted from spleen or lymph node cells, taken before intestinal transplant. The CDR3: CASKVWRAGTDTQYF. The CDR3 DNA reads TGTGCCAGCAAGGTCTGGCGGGCCGGCACAGATACGCAGTATTTT. The full variable domain, in which reference TRBV13 and TRBJ2-3 provide the parts outside the CDR3, is AAGVIQSPRHLIKEKRETATLKCYPIPRHDTVYWYQQGPGQDPQFLISFYEKMQSDKGSIPDRFSAQQFSDYHSELNMSSLELGDSALYFCASKVWRAGTDTQYFGPGTRLTVL.